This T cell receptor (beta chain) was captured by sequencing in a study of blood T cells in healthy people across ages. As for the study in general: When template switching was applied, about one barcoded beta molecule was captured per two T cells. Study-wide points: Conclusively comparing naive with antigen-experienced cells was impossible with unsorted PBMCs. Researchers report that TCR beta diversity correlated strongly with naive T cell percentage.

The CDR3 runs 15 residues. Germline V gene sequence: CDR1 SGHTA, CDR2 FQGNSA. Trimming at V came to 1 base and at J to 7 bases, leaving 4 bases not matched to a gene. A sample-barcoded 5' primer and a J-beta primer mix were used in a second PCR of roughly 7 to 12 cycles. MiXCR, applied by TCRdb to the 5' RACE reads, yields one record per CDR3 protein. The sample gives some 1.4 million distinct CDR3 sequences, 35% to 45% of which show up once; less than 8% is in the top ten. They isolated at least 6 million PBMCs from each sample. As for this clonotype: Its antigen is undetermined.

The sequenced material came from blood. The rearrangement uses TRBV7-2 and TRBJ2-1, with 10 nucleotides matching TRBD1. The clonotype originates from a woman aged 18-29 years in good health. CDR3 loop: CASSLVGQGMNEQFF. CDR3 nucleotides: TGTGCCAGCAGCTTAGTGGGACAGGGGATGAATGAGCAGTTCTTC. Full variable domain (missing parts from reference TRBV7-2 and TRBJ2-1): GAGVSQSPSNKVTEKGKDVELRCDPISGHTALYWYRQSLGQGLEFLIYFQGNSAPDKSGLPSDRFSAERTGGSVSTLTIQRTQQEDSAVYLCASSLVGQGMNEQFFGPGTRLTVL.